This T cell receptor (beta chain) was recorded in a study of blood T cell repertoires in COVID-19. Looking at the study overall: From T cells, B-cell-depleted T cells, or PBMCs came the material, which was cDNA or gDNA.

Assay used: immunoSEQ multiplex PCR; TCRdb lists only in-frame clones, some missing. The data hold over 250,000 clones, with around 90% observed a single time. Recruited during active infection, patients (from Seattle) were subsequently followed longitudinally. The CDR3 contains 16 residues. This TCR derives from a woman aged 45 to 65 with COVID-19, enrolled during active disease. The sequenced material came from peripheral blood. The rearrangement uses TRBV21-1 and TRBJ2-2; the listed D gene, TRBD2, was not tested against the DNA. TRBV21-1 is a documented pseudogene. CDR3 in amino acids: CASSKVGGRGTGELFF. CDR3 DNA sequence: TGTGCCAGCAGCAAAGTGGGCGGGAGGGGTACCGGGGAGCTGTTTTTT.